This T cell receptor (beta chain) stems from a study of Ad26.COV2.S vaccination and SARS-CoV-2 variants. Concerning this clone: Antigen specificity is unknown.

Some clones are missing from TCRdb's copy, which holds only in-frame ones; the method was immunoSEQ multiplex PCR. The repertoire holds over 200,000 clones, with approximately 87% as singletons. Germline CDR1 is LNHDA and CDR2 is SQIVND (reference sequence). The CDR3 is made up of 13 amino acids. J gave up 2 bases and V 7 bases, and 2 bases lay outside the gene matches. Points from the study as a whole: People given the vaccine had a wider spike-specific TCR breadth than placebo recipients did.

The sample's treatment: roughly 20 received Ad26.COV2.S at low or high dose, single or two shots; 5 received placebo; per-sample allocation not given. Specimen acquisition occurred on day 63 following the initial vaccine or placebo injection. The individual, an adult aged 18-55 years, was a donor in Boston. As its vector, the vaccine had Ad26, which expressed Wuhan-strain SARS-CoV-2 spike. The sequence derives from a person between 18 and 65 years old who received the Ad26.COV2.S COVID-19 vaccine or a placebo. V and J are TRBV19 and TRBJ2-1, with TRBD1 matching over 7 bases. Sequenced here: peripheral blood, sampled in a trial of Ad26.COV2.S vaccine versus placebo. DNA of the CDR3: TGTGCCAGTACTGACAGGGCCTACAATGAGCAGTTCTTC. The encoded protein is CASTDRAYNEQFF.